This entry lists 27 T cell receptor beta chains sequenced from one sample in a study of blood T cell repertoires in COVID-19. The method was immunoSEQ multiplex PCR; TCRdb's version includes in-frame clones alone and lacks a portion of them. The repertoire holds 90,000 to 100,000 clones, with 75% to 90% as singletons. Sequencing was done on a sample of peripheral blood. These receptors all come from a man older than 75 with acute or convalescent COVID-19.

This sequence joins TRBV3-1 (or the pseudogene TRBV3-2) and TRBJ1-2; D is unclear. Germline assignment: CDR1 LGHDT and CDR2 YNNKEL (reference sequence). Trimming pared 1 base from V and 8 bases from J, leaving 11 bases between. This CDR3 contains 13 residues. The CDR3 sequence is CASSQGGVGGYTF. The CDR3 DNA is TGTGCCAGCAGCCAAGGCGGGGTGGGAGGCTACACCTTC.

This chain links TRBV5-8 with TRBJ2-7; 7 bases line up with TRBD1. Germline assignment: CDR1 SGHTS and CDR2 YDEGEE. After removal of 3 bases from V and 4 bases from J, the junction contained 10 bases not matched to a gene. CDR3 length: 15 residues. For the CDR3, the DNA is TGTGCCAGCAGCTCCCTCCGGGACAGAGATTACGAGCAGTACTTC. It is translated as CASSSLRDRDYEQYF.

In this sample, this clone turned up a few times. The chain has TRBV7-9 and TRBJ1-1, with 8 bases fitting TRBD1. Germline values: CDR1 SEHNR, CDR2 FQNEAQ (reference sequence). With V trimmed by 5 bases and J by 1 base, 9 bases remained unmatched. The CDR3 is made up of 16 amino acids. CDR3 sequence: CASSQTSGTGNTEAFF. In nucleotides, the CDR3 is TGTGCCAGCAGCCAAACATCCGGGACAGGGAACACTGAAGCTTTCTTT.

The CDR3 bases are TGTGCCAGTAGTATTTCATCGGGCACTGAAGCTTTCTTT. Translation gives CASSISSGTEAFF. V and J are TRBV19 and TRBJ1-1; no clear D. This CDR3 has 13 amino acids. Germline-derived CDR1 and CDR2 are LNHDA and SQIVND (reference sequence). V shed 3 bases and J shed 4 bases, with 9 bases lying between them.

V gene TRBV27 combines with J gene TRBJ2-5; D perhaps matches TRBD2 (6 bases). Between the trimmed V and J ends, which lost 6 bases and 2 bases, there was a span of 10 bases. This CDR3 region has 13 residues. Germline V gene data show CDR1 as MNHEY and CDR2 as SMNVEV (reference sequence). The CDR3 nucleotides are TGTGCCAGCAGACGGGACTTTCAAGAGACCCAGTACTTC. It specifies CASRRDFQETQYF.

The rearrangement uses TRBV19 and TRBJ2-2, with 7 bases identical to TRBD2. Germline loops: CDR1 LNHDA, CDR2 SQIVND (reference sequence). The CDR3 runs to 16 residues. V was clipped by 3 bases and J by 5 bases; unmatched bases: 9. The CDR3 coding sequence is TGTGCCAGTAGTATGGGCGGCGGGAGATATACCGGGGAGCTGTTTTTT. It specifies CASSMGGGRYTGELFF.

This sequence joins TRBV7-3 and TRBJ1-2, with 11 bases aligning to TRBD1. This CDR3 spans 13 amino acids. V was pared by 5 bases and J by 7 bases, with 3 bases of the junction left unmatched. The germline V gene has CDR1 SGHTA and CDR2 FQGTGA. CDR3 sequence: CASSTDRGLGYTF. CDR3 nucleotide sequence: TGTGCCAGCAGCACGGACAGGGGGCTTGGCTACACCTTC.

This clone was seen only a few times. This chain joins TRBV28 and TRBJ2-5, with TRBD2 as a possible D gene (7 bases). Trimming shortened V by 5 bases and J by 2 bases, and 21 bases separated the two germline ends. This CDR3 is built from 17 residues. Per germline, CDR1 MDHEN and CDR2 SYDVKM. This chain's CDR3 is CASSPRGARRIQETQYF. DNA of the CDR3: TGTGCCAGCAGTCCCCGGGGGGCCCGCCGAATACAAGAGACCCAGTACTTC.

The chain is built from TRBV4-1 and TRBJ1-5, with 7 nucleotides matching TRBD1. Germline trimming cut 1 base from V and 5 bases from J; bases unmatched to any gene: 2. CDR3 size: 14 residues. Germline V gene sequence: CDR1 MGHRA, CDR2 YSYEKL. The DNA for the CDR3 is TGCGCCAGCAGCCAAGGACAGGGACATCAGCCCCAGCATTTT. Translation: CASSQGQGHQPQHF.

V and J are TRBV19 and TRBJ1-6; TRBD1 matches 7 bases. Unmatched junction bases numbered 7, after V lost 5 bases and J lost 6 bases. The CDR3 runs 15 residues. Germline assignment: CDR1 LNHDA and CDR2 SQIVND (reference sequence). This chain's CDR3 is CASSEATGSNSPLHF. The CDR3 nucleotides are TGTGCCAGTAGTGAAGCGACAGGGAGTAATTCACCCCTCCACTTT.

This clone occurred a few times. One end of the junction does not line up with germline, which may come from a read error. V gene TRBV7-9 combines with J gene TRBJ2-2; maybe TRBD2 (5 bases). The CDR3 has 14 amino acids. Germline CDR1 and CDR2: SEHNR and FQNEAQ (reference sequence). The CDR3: CASSLAANTGELFF. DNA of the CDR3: TGTGCCAGCAGCCTAGCCGCGAACACCGGGGAGCTGTTTTTT.

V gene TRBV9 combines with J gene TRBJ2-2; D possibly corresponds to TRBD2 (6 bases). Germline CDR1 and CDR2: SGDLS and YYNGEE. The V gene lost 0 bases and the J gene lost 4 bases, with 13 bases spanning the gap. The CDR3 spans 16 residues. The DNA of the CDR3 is TGTGCCAGCAGCGTAGGAAATAGGGGAGGCACCGGGGAGCTGTTTTTT. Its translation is CASSVGNRGGTGELFF.

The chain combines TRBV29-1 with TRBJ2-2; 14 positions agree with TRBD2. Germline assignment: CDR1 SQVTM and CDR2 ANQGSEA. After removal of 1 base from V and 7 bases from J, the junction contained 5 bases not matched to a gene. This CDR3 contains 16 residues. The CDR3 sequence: CSVEGGLAGEVGELFF. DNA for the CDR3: TGCAGCGTTGAAGGGGGACTAGCGGGAGAGGTCGGGGAGCTGTTTTTT.

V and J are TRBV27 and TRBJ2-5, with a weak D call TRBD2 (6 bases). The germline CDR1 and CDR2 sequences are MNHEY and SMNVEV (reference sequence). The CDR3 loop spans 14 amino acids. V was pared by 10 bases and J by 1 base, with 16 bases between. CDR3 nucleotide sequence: TGTGCCACCCGACCACTAGCCTCCCAAGAGACCCAGTACTTC. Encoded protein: CATRPLASQETQYF.

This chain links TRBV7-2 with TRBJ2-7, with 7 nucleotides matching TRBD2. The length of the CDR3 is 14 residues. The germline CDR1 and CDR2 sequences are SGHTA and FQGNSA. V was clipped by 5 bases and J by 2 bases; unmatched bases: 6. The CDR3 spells CASSPSGIAYEQYF. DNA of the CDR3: TGTGCCAGCAGCCCAAGCGGGATAGCCTACGAGCAGTACTTC.

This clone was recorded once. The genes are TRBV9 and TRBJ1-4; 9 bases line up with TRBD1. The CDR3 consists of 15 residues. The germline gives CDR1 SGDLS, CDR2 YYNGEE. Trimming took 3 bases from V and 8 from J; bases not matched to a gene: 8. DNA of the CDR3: TGTGCCAGCAGCGCCCGGACAGGGGTAGGGGAAAAACTGTTTTTT. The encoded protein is CASSARTGVGEKLFF.

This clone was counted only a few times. The CDR3 DNA reads TGTGCCAGCAGTGAATGGGGTATGGGACAGGGTCGCAATGAGCAGTTCTTC. Translated: CASSEWGMGQGRNEQFF. This sequence joins TRBV25-1 and TRBJ2-1, with 9 bases matching TRBD1. J gave up 6 bases and V 1 base, and 10 bases lay outside the gene matches. The CDR3 extends over 17 amino acids. CDR1 is MGHDK and CDR2 is SYGVNS in the germline V gene.

As DNA, the CDR3 is TGTGCCAGTAGTATAGGAAGCGGGAGGGCCCGCCACAATGAGCAGTTCTTC. The encoded protein is CASSIGSGRARHNEQFF. The chain joins TRBV19 to TRBJ2-1; 10 bases line up with TRBD2. Germline CDR1 and CDR2: LNHDA and SQIVND (reference sequence). The V gene end was trimmed by 1 base and the J gene end by 5 bases; junction bases not matched to a gene: 8. The CDR3 is made up of 17 amino acids. Full variable domain (outside the CDR3, taken from reference TRBV19 and TRBJ2-1): DGGITQSPKYLFRKEGQNVTLSCEQNLNHDAMYWYRQDPGQGLRLIYYSQIVNDFQKGDIAEGYSVSREKKESFPLTVTSAQKNPTAFYLCASSIGSGRARHNEQFFGPGTRLTVL.

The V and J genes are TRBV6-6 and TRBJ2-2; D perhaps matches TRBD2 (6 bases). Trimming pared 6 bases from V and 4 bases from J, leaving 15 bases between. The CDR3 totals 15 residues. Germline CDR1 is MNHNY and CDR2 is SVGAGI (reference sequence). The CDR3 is CASSRGGTGTGELFF. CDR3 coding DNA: TGTGCCAGCAGCCGCGGCGGGACGGGCACCGGGGAGCTGTTTTTT.

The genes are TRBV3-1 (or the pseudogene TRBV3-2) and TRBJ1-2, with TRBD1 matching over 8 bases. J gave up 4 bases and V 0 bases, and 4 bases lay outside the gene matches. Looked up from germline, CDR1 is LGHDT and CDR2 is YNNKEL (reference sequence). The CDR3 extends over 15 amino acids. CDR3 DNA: TGTGCCAGCAGCCAAGATCTTACAGGGGGCTATGGCTACACCTTC. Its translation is CASSQDLTGGYGYTF.

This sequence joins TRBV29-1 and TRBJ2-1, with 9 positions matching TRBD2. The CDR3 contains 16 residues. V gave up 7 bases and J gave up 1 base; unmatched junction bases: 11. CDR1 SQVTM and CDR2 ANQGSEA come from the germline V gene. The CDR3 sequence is CSGVSSGIVSYNEQFF. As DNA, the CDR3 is TGCAGCGGCGTCTCTAGCGGGATTGTATCCTACAATGAGCAGTTCTTC.

CDR3 sequence: CASGAGQGWSEQETQYF. Here the CDR3 DNA reads TGTGCCAGCGGGGCGGGACAGGGGTGGTCGGAACAAGAGACCCAGTACTTC. The chain has TRBV25-1 and TRBJ2-5; 10 positions match TRBD1. V lost 8 bases and J lost 2; bases outside the gene matches: 14. This CDR3 is 17 amino acids long. CDR1 MGHDK and CDR2 SYGVNS come from the germline V gene.

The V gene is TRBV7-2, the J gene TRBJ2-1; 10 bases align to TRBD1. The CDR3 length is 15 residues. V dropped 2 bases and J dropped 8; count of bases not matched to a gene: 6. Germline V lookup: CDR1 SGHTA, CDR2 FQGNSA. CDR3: CASSLRQGAWDEQFF. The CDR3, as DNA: TGTGCCAGCAGCTTACGACAGGGGGCCTGGGATGAGCAGTTCTTC. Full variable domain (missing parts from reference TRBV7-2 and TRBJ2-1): GAGVSQSPSNKVTEKGKDVELRCDPISGHTALYWYRQSLGQGLEFLIYFQGNSAPDKSGLPSDRFSAERTGGSVSTLTIQRTQQEDSAVYLCASSLRQGAWDEQFFGPGTRLTVL.

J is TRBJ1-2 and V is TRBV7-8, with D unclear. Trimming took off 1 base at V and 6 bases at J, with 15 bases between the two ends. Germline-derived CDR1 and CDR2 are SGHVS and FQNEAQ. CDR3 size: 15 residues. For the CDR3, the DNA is TGTGCCAGCAGCTTAGAATTGAGAGGGAAAGATGGCTACACCTTC. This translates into CASSLELRGKDGYTF.

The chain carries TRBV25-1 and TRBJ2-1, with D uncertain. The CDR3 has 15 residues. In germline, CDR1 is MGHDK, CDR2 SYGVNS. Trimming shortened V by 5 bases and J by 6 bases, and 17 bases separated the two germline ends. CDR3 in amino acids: CASSSFVESANEQFF. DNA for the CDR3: TGTGCCAGCAGTTCTTTTGTCGAGAGTGCCAATGAGCAGTTCTTC.

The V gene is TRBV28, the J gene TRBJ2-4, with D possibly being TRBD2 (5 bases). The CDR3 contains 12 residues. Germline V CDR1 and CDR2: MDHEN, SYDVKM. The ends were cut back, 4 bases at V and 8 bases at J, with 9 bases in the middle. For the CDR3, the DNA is TGTGCCAGCAGTTCCCGGGGTTACATTCAGTACTTC. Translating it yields CASSSRGYIQYF.

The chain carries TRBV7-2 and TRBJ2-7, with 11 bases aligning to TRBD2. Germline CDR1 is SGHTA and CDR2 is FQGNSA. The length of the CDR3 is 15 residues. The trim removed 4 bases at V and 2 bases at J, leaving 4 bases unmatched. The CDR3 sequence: CASSSRLAGTYEQYF. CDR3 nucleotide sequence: TGTGCCAGCAGCTCTCGACTAGCGGGAACCTACGAGCAGTACTTC.